The clone carrying this T cell receptor beta chain was counted ten times or more. The antigen is not known. This sample is drawn from a study of identical twins. TCRdb re-analysed the 5' RACE reads in MiXCR, keeping a single row per CDR3 protein. Here the sample spans about 690,000 distinct CDR3 sequences, over 5% being singletons. Healthy Caucasian individuals made up all the donors. This CDR3 is 16 amino acids long. Trimming cost V 3 bases and J 3 bases, with 12 bases left between them. Study-wide points: Instead of following the same donors, the conclusions were based on cross-sectional statistical analysis. High-abundance cord blood beta clonotypes had fewer insertions; memory repertoires showed none.

The chain combines TRBV12-3 or TRBV12-4 with TRBJ2-6; D unresolved. This clonotype was sampled from a man younger than 35 in good health. Material: naive T cells sorted from blood. This CDR3 reads CASSFPGLGGANVLTF. The CDR3 region has the DNA TGTGCCAGCAGTTTCCCCGGGTTGGGTGGGGCCAACGTCCTGACTTTC.